The 27 T cell receptor beta chains below all came from one sample that was sequenced in a study of vaccination effects on CD4 cells after COVID-19. The antigens for these receptors are not known. Prior to sequencing, the ViraFEST assay stimulated PBMC with viral peptide pools, which expanded the antigen-specific CD4+ T cells. Isolating CD4+ T cells followed approximately 10 days of culture. Their SARS-CoV-2 infection, verified by PCR, occurred between March and December 2020. TCRdb's table, derived via immunoSEQ multiplex PCR, lists solely in-frame clones and lacks some. Found here are tens of thousands of clones, 75% to 85% of them singletons; the top ten hold around 40%. Specimen: CD4+ T cells from PBMCs cultured with a peptide pool, collected before COVID-19 vaccination. The receptor source for this set is a human donor who had a prior SARS-CoV-2 infection.

The chain uses TRBV19 and TRBJ2-6; D is undetermined. V was cut by 6 bases and J by 0 bases, with 12 bases left in between. The CDR3 has 16 amino acids. Germline-derived CDR1 and CDR2 are LNHDA and SQIVND (reference sequence). CDR3 loop: CASRSPLGSGANVLTF. DNA of the CDR3: TGTGCCAGTAGGTCCCCCCTGGGCTCTGGGGCCAACGTCCTGACTTTC.

The chain has TRBV7-2 and TRBJ2-1; 9 bases match TRBD2. V was clipped by 5 bases and J by 7 bases; unmatched bases: 9. Germline CDR1 SGHTA, CDR2 FQGNSA. This CDR3 has 15 amino acids. The CDR3 protein is CASSLRVAGDNEQFF. CDR3 bases: TGTGCCAGCAGCCTACGGGTAGCGGGAGATAATGAGCAGTTCTTC.

The chain employs TRBV7-8 and TRBJ2-3, with 8 bases aligning to TRBD2. The junction had 10 bases not matched to a gene; V was cut back by 5 bases and J by 3 bases. The CDR3 is made up of 16 amino acids. Germline V gene data show CDR1 as SGHVS and CDR2 as FQNEAQ. CDR3 DNA: TGTGCCAGCAGCCCCGCCCGGGGGGGCTTGACAGATACGCAGTATTTT. This translates into CASSPARGGLTDTQYF.

The chain carries TRBV4-3 and TRBJ2-7; the match to TRBD1 covers 9 bases. Germline CDR1 is LGHNA and CDR2 is YSLEER. CDR3 length equals 15 residues. Trimming at V came to 1 base and at J to 6 bases, leaving 7 bases not matched to a gene. The CDR3: CASSQAAGQGREQYF. CDR3 DNA sequence: TGCGCCAGCAGCCAAGCTGCGGGACAGGGACGCGAGCAGTACTTC.

This chain links TRBV11-2 with TRBJ1-1; the D is unclear. The CDR3 extends over 14 amino acids. The V gene lost 5 bases and the J gene lost 0 bases, with 10 bases spanning the gap. The V gene's germline CDR1 is SGHAT and CDR2 FQNNGV. CDR3 amino acids: CASSLPRLNTEAFF. CDR3 in DNA: TGTGCCAGCAGCCTCCCACGGTTGAACACTGAAGCTTTCTTT.

The sample holds a few counts of this clone. The chain joins TRBV4-2 to TRBJ2-2; D unclear. The germline V gene has CDR1 LGHNA and CDR2 YNFKEQ. The CDR3 consists of 16 residues. Trimming took off 4 bases at V and 0 bases at J, with 12 bases between the two ends. CDR3 DNA: TGTGCCAGCAGCCGCACCTACCGGTCGAACACCGGGGAGCTGTTTTTT. Protein: CASSRTYRSNTGELFF.

V usage is TRBV2 and J usage is TRBJ2-1; 12 positions match TRBD2. Germline V gene sequence: CDR1 SNHLY, CDR2 FYNNEI. Unmatched junction bases numbered 2, after V lost 2 bases and J lost 6 bases. The CDR3 has 15 residues. DNA of the CDR3: TGTGCCAGCAGTGAAAGACTAGCGGGAGCCAATGAGCAGTTCTTC. As protein: CASSERLAGANEQFF.

This chain connects TRBV30 to TRBJ1-5; 7 bases align to TRBD1. With 0 bases clipped from V and 3 bases from J, the junction kept 11 bases outside the gene matches. Germline V gene lookup returns CDR1 GTSNPN and CDR2 SVGIG (reference sequence). The CDR3 totals 17 residues. CDR3 sequence: CAWSVGSLGTDNQPQHF. In DNA, the CDR3 is TGTGCCTGGAGTGTAGGTTCCCTTGGGACAGACAATCAGCCCCAGCATTTT.

This sequence joins TRBV3-1 (or the pseudogene TRBV3-2) and TRBJ2-5, with TRBD1 matching over 8 bases. The CDR3 loop spans 14 amino acids. Per germline, CDR1 LGHDT and CDR2 YNNKEL (reference sequence). V was clipped by 4 bases and J by 7 bases; unmatched bases: 8. The CDR3 reads CASSPRTGKWTQYF. The CDR3, as DNA: TGTGCCAGCAGCCCCCGGACAGGGAAATGGACCCAGTACTTC.

The chain employs TRBV5-4 and TRBJ2-1; D may correspond to TRBD1 or TRBD2 (5 bases each). The CDR3 totals 15 residues. CDR1 and CDR2 from the germline V gene are SGHNT and YYREEE (reference sequence). Trimming stripped 4 bases from V and 1 base from J, with 12 bases between. CDR3 DNA sequence: TGTGCCAGCAGCGACCCAGGGAGATCCTACAATGAGCAGTTCTTC. Residues: CASSDPGRSYNEQFF.

J is TRBJ1-4 and V is TRBV2; 7 bases are shared with TRBD1. The CDR3 contains 15 residues. Germline CDR1 reads SNHLY; CDR2 reads FYNNEI. The ends lost 9 bases at V and 3 bases at J; junction bases unmatched: 10. As DNA, the CDR3 is TGTGCCAGTAAGAACACCGGGACAGCTAATGAAAAACTGTTTTTT. Encoded protein: CASKNTGTANEKLFF.

The sample holds one count of this clone. The V gene is TRBV7-9, the J gene TRBJ2-7; the match to TRBD2 covers 11 bases. The germline V gene encodes CDR1 SEHNR and CDR2 FQNEAQ (reference sequence). This CDR3 is built from 14 residues. J was trimmed by 6 bases and V by 4 bases; bases with no gene match: 5. The CDR3 sequence: CASSSLAGAVEQYF. Written as DNA, the CDR3 is TGTGCCAGCAGCTCACTAGCGGGAGCTGTCGAGCAGTACTTC.

The chain combines TRBV7-9 with TRBJ2-7; TRBD2 is a possible D gene (5 bases). V lost 1 base and J 3 bases, leaving 10 bases between the germline ends. Germline CDR1 reads SEHNR; CDR2 reads FQNEAQ (reference sequence). The CDR3 length is 14 residues. The CDR3 spells CASSLVGEYYEQYF. The CDR3 DNA is TGTGCCAGCAGCTTAGTTGGGGAGTACTACGAGCAGTACTTC.

This clone has more than one count but fewer than ten. The chain is built from TRBV28 and TRBJ2-7; a possible D gene is TRBD2 (6 bases). The germline V and J ends were trimmed by 2 bases and 1 base, with 12 bases remaining between them. Germline CDR1 and CDR2: MDHEN and SYDVKM. This CDR3 has 15 residues. CDR3 region: CASSLGGTYSYEQYF. The CDR3 DNA is TGTGCCAGCAGTTTAGGGGGGACTTATTCCTACGAGCAGTACTTC.

This CDR3 reads CASRKGRVETQYF. In DNA, the CDR3 is TGTGCCAGCAGAAAAGGTCGGGTGGAGACCCAGTACTTC. The genes are TRBV7-2 and TRBJ2-5, with D unclear. The CDR3 runs to 13 residues. CDR1 SGHTA and CDR2 FQGNSA come from the germline V gene. V was pared by 6 bases and J by 5 bases, with 13 bases between.

CDR3 region: CASSFSRGSYEQYF. DNA of the CDR3: TGTGCCAGCAGCTTTTCGCGGGGCTCCTACGAGCAGTACTTC. The rearrangement joins TRBV7-8 to TRBJ2-7, with TRBD2 as a possible D gene (6 bases). V was shortened by 3 bases and J by 0 bases, with 9 bases between the two germline ends. Germline CDR1 and CDR2: SGHVS and FQNEAQ. The CDR3 runs to 14 residues.

The CDR3 spells CAWSGKQVAKNIQYF. CDR3 nucleotides: TGTGCCTGGAGTGGCAAACAGGTAGCCAAAAACATTCAGTACTTC. V usage is TRBV30 and J usage is TRBJ2-4, with D maybe TRBD1 (5 bases). The V end lost 1 base, the J end lost 0 bases, and 10 bases lay between the germline ends. The CDR3 sequence is 15 residues long. Germline V gene lookup returns CDR1 GTSNPN and CDR2 SVGIG (reference sequence).

Here the CDR3 reads CASRISNTGELFF. The CDR3 DNA follows: TGTGCCAGCAGGATTTCGAACACCGGGGAGCTGTTTTTT. The chain joins TRBV6-6 to TRBJ2-2; no firm D call. This CDR3 region has 13 residues. V lost 6 bases and J lost 0, with 5 bases in between. Per the germline V gene, CDR1 is MNHNY and CDR2 is SVGAGI (reference sequence).

V usage is TRBV6-5 and J usage is TRBJ2-5; D gene unclear. CDR3 length equals 14 residues. V gave up 7 bases and J gave up 2 bases, with 14 bases separating them. The germline CDR1 and CDR2 sequences are MNHEY and SVGAGI. This CDR3 reads CASNSYSGQETQYF. CDR3 coding DNA: TGTGCCAGCAACTCATATTCCGGGCAAGAGACCCAGTACTTC.

The chain recombines TRBV5-1 with TRBJ2-2; 8 bases are shared with TRBD2. The CDR3 covers 15 residues. J gave up 4 bases and V 5 bases, and 7 bases lay outside the gene matches. Germline V gene data show CDR1 as SGHRS and CDR2 as YFSETQ. CDR3 coding DNA: TGCGCCAGCAGTCCGCGGGGGGCCACCACCGGGGAGCTGTTTTTT. Translated, it gives CASSPRGATTGELFF.

The V gene is TRBV11-3, the J gene TRBJ2-2; D is undetermined. There are 11 residues in the CDR3. In germline, CDR1 is SGHNT, CDR2 YENEEA. V was pared by 2 bases and J by 5 bases, with 0 bases between. CDR3 amino acids: CASSLTGELFF. CDR3 bases: TGTGCCAGCAGCTTAACCGGGGAGCTGTTTTTT.

This chain uses TRBV6-2 or TRBV6-3 with TRBJ1-2; D remains unclear. Between the trimmed V and J ends, which lost 5 bases and 4 bases, there was a span of 11 bases. Germline CDR1 reads MNHEY; CDR2 reads SVGEGT. The CDR3 runs 13 residues. CDR3 amino acids: CASSPESFYGYTF. In DNA, the CDR3 is TGTGCCAGCAGTCCAGAGAGCTTCTATGGCTACACCTTC.

The chain employs TRBV18 and TRBJ1-4, with TRBD1 matching 7 bases. The CDR3 contains 14 residues. Germline V CDR1 and CDR2: KGHSH, LQKENI. V lost 5 bases, J lost 8 bases, and 8 bases stayed unmatched. DNA for the CDR3: TGTGCCAGCTCAGCGACAGGGCCAAGGGAAAAACTGTTTTTT. This sequence encodes CASSATGPREKLFF.

The chain is built from TRBV5-1 and TRBJ1-2, with D perhaps matching TRBD1 (6 bases). Germline values: CDR1 SGHRS, CDR2 YFSETQ. The CDR3 runs 15 residues. V lost 6 bases, J lost 7 bases, and 22 bases lay in between. The CDR3 is CASTETTGGEGGYTF. In DNA, the CDR3 is TGCGCCAGCACCGAGACGACGGGGGGCGAGGGTGGCTACACCTTC.

This clone has just a few counts. The V call is TRBV7-3, the J call TRBJ2-3; no clear D. Trimming took off 0 bases at V and 0 bases at J, with 7 bases between the two ends. CDR3 length: 15 amino acids. The germline gives CDR1 SGHTA, CDR2 FQGTGA. The CDR3 nucleotides read TGTGCCAGCAGCTTAACGTCTCACAGCACAGATACGCAGTATTTT. It codes for CASSLTSHSTDTQYF.

V is TRBV7-8 and J is TRBJ2-5, with D uncertain. Germline CDR1 SGHVS, CDR2 FQNEAQ. Trimming took 1 base from V and 2 from J, leaving 5 bases between them. The CDR3 sequence is 13 residues long. This CDR3 is CASSLGLQETQYF. Here the CDR3 DNA reads TGTGCCAGCAGCTTAGGTCTGCAAGAGACCCAGTACTTC.

The chain is built from TRBV19 and TRBJ2-7; perhaps TRBD1 as D (5 bases). V was shortened by 3 bases and J by 0 bases, with 18 bases between the two germline ends. The CDR3 runs to 17 residues. Germline CDR1 is LNHDA and CDR2 is SQIVND (reference sequence). The CDR3 coding sequence is TGTGCCAGTAGTATGTTGGTGGCAGGGCAGAGCTCCTACGAGCAGTACTTC. Protein: CASSMLVAGQSSYEQYF.